These 22 T cell receptor beta chains were all obtained from the same sample, sequenced in a study of cytomegalovirus exposure and HLA in healthy donors. Researchers ran the PCR with 60 Vbeta and 13 Jbeta primers. Repertoires were generated with immunoSEQ multiplex PCR, while TCRdb's copy carries only in-frame clones and drops some. The repertoire holds around 150,000 clones, under 85% seen once, with about 1.4% in the top ten. Sequencing input: PBMCs. The receptors derive from a woman in her twenties or thirties in good health and CMV-seronegative.

V and J are TRBV28 and TRBJ2-1; 8 positions match TRBD2. There are 16 residues in the CDR3. Germline loops: CDR1 MDHEN, CDR2 SYDVKM. V was clipped by 8 bases and J by 4 bases; unmatched bases: 13. CDR3 nucleotide sequence: TGTGCCAGCGGGTCGCGGGGGGCCCAATCGTACAATGAGCAGTTCTTC. It yields the protein CASGSRGAQSYNEQFF.

The chain employs TRBV4-2 and TRBJ1-4, with D possibly being TRBD1 (6 bases). CDR3 length: 17 residues. V lost 2 bases and J lost 0, with 13 bases in between. The germline CDR1 and CDR2 sequences are LGHNA and YNFKEQ. The CDR3 here is CASSQTPTGATNEKLFF. The CDR3 DNA reads TGTGCCAGCAGCCAAACCCCGACAGGAGCAACTAATGAAAAACTGTTTTTT.

In its sample, this clone was seen once. The chain has TRBV6-6 and TRBJ1-2, with D possibly TRBD1 on 5 matching bases. The V end lost 4 bases, the J end lost 2 bases, and 8 bases lay between the germline ends. The CDR3 is 13 amino acids. The germline V gene encodes CDR1 MNHNY and CDR2 SVGAGI (reference sequence). The CDR3 protein is CASSLGVNYGYTF. CDR3 DNA sequence: TGTGCCAGCAGTTTAGGGGTAAACTATGGCTACACCTTC.

The chain uses TRBV6-6 and TRBJ2-7; 9 bases are shared with TRBD1. From germline, CDR1 is MNHNY and CDR2 SVGAGI (reference sequence). The CDR3 contains 12 residues. V trimming: 8 bases; J trimming: 4 bases; junction bases outside the gene matches: 3. CDR3: CASGQGRYEQYF. For the CDR3, the DNA is TGTGCCAGCGGACAGGGGAGGTACGAGCAGTACTTC.

This rearrangement joins TRBV28 to TRBJ1-1; D not certain. The germline V gene has CDR1 MDHEN and CDR2 SYDVKM. Trimming took 2 bases from V and 1 from J, leaving 11 bases between them. CDR3 length: 15 residues. The CDR3 is CASSLTPGSNTEAFF. The CDR3 coding sequence is TGTGCCAGCAGTTTAACGCCAGGATCGAACACTGAAGCTTTCTTT.

This rearrangement joins TRBV7-6 to TRBJ2-2; 8 nucleotides align to TRBD2. CDR1 SGHVS and CDR2 FNYEAQ come from the germline V gene. Unmatched junction bases numbered 7, after V lost 5 bases and J lost 2 bases. The CDR3 loop spans 16 amino acids. The CDR3 region has the DNA TGTGCCAGCAGCACGGGAGGGGTAACAAACACCGGGGAGCTGTTTTTT. Translation gives CASSTGGVTNTGELFF.

V usage is TRBV19 and J usage is TRBJ1-2; 7 nucleotides agree with TRBD1. With V trimmed by 4 bases and J by 0 bases, 8 bases remained unmatched. The CDR3 sequence is 16 residues long. Germline assignment: CDR1 LNHDA and CDR2 SQIVND (reference sequence). CDR3 bases: TGTGCCAGTAGTAGTACAGGGGACTCCACTAACTATGGCTACACCTTC. Translation gives CASSSTGDSTNYGYTF.

The gene calls are TRBV27 and TRBJ1-1, with D unresolved. The CDR3 is 15 residues long. Trimming left V 5 bases short and J 4 bases short, with 17 bases between. Looked up from germline, CDR1 is MNHEY and CDR2 is SMNVEV (reference sequence). This CDR3 is CASSARTASSTEAFF. The CDR3 region has the DNA TGTGCCAGCAGTGCCCGGACTGCTTCCTCCACTGAAGCTTTCTTT.

This clone appeared a few times. This chain joins TRBV5-6 and TRBJ1-1; the D is unclear. Trimming removed 0 bases at V and 4 bases at J, with 16 bases between. The CDR3 spans 16 residues. From germline, CDR1 is SGHDT and CDR2 YYEEEE. The CDR3 nucleotides read TGTGCCAGCAGCTTGGTCTCGATCACTGGTGGCACTGAAGCTTTCTTT. As protein: CASSLVSITGGTEAFF.

This chain joins TRBV6-5 and TRBJ2-7, with a possible D match to TRBD1 (6 bases). The CDR3 totals 14 residues. The germline V and J ends were trimmed by 5 bases and 5 bases, with 16 bases remaining between them. Germline V gene data show CDR1 as MNHEY and CDR2 as SVGAGI. Here the CDR3 reads CASSVGQGWNEQYF. The CDR3 nucleotides are TGTGCCAGCAGTGTAGGGCAGGGGTGGAACGAGCAGTACTTC.

This clone appeared once. V is TRBV10-3 and J is TRBJ2-3; 16 bases are a match to TRBD2. The CDR3 loop spans 16 amino acids. J gave up 4 bases and V 2 bases, and 0 bases lay outside the gene matches. CDR1 and CDR2 from the germline V gene are ENHRY and SYGVKD. CDR3 sequence: CAISEGTSGGADTQYF. The CDR3 nucleotides read TGTGCCATCAGTGAGGGGACTAGCGGGGGGGCAGATACGCAGTATTTT.

J is TRBJ2-2 and V is TRBV9, with 12 bases aligning to TRBD1. CDR3 length: 16 amino acids. Germline CDR1 reads SGDLS; CDR2 reads YYNGEE. Unmatched junction bases numbered 5, after V lost 2 bases and J lost 6 bases. The CDR3, as DNA: TGTGCCAGCAGCGTTCCGGGACAGGGGGCGTCCGGGGAGCTGTTTTTT. Its protein is CASSVPGQGASGELFF.

This clone was observed a handful of times. The chain links TRBV27 to TRBJ2-7; 8 bases agree with TRBD2. Looked up from germline, CDR1 is MNHEY and CDR2 is SMNVEV (reference sequence). The J segment lost 6 bases and the V segment lost 5 bases, leaving 9 bases of the junction unmatched. The CDR3 length is 14 residues. The CDR3 spells CASSQPGLVSEQYF. CDR3 DNA: TGTGCCAGCAGTCAACCGGGACTAGTTTCCGAGCAGTACTTC.

The chain uses TRBV7-9 and TRBJ1-2; D is undetermined. Germline lookup yields CDR1 SEHNR and CDR2 FQNEAQ (reference sequence). CDR3 size: 12 residues. V gave up 2 bases and J gave up 6 bases, with 7 bases separating them. DNA of the CDR3: TGTGCCAGCAGCTTATACGGGGATGGCTACACCTTC. Protein sequence: CASSLYGDGYTF.

Only a few counts were recorded for this clone. The chain combines TRBV29-1 with TRBJ2-2, with D unresolved. The length of the CDR3 is 14 residues. Germline lookup yields CDR1 SQVTM and CDR2 ANQGSEA. Trimming pared 2 bases from V and 2 bases from J, leaving 9 bases between. The CDR3 DNA follows: TGCAGCGTTGAACGCCAGTTTAACACCGGGGAGCTGTTTTTT. Translated: CSVERQFNTGELFF.

The V call is TRBV5-3, the J call TRBJ2-1; no clear D gene. TRBV5-3 is given ORF status, its function remaining uncertain. The CDR3 extends over 11 amino acids. Trimming pared 2 bases from V and 7 bases from J, leaving 4 bases between. CDR3 residues: CARSFRNEQFF. For the CDR3, the DNA is TGTGCCAGAAGCTTCCGTAATGAGCAGTTCTTC.

The chain combines TRBV7-3 with TRBJ2-1; no firm D call. This CDR3 region has 14 residues. The germline gives CDR1 SGHTA, CDR2 FQGTGA. V lost 2 bases, J lost 0 bases, and 5 bases lay in between. CDR3 in amino acids: CASSLPNSYNEQFF. In nucleotides, the CDR3 is TGTGCCAGCAGCTTACCAAACTCCTACAATGAGCAGTTCTTC.

The chain uses TRBV19 and TRBJ1-2; TRBD1 matches 8 bases. The CDR3 spans 12 residues. CDR1 and CDR2 (germline): LNHDA, SQIVND (reference sequence). The ends lost 10 bases at V and 7 bases at J; junction bases unmatched: 8. CDR3 coding DNA: TGTGCCACAAGGACAGGGCCCGCTGGCTACACCTTC. Its protein is CATRTGPAGYTF. Full variable domain (missing parts from reference TRBV19 and TRBJ1-2): DGGITQSPKYLFRKEGQNVTLSCEQNLNHDAMYWYRQDPGQGLRLIYYSQIVNDFQKGDIAEGYSVSREKKESFPLTVTSAQKNPTAFYLCATRTGPAGYTFGSGTRLTVV.

The gene calls are TRBV7-2 and TRBJ1-5; TRBD1 matches at 8 bases. V was clipped by 5 bases and J by 2 bases; unmatched bases: 2. The CDR3 runs 14 residues. Germline lookup yields CDR1 SGHTA and CDR2 FQGNSA. CDR3 sequence reads: CASSNRGGNQPQHF. CDR3 nucleotide sequence: TGTGCCAGCAGCAACAGGGGGGGCAATCAGCCCCAGCATTTT. Looking up the rest from reference TRBV7-2 and TRBJ1-5 gives the full variable domain: GAGVSQSPSNKVTEKGKDVELRCDPISGHTALYWYRQSLGQGLEFLIYFQGNSAPDKSGLPSDRFSAERTGGSVSTLTIQRTQQEDSAVYLCASSNRGGNQPQHFGDGTRLSIL.

The sample holds a few counts of this clone. The chain has TRBV7-8 and TRBJ1-2; 9 nucleotides match TRBD1. The V segment lost 4 bases and the J segment 5 bases; nucleotides outside the gene matches: 8. Germline V CDR1 and CDR2: SGHVS, FQNEAQ. The CDR3 runs 15 residues. CDR3 region: CASSSQGARLYGYTF. CDR3 nucleotide sequence: TGTGCCAGCAGCTCACAGGGGGCAAGGTTGTATGGCTACACCTTC.

The chain links TRBV19 to TRBJ1-1; the D is unclear. The germline gives CDR1 LNHDA, CDR2 SQIVND (reference sequence). The CDR3 length is 14 residues. Trimming shortened V by 6 bases and J by 1 base, and 12 bases separated the two germline ends. Here the CDR3 DNA reads TGTGCCAGTAGGGACCCAGGAGGGAACACTGAAGCTTTCTTT. Residues: CASRDPGGNTEAFF.

CDR3 DNA sequence: TGTGCCAGCAGCTTAGGGGACAGGGCGGGGACTGAAGCTTTCTTT. Translated: CASSLGDRAGTEAFF. The chain uses TRBV11-2 and TRBJ1-1, with 9 bases lining up with TRBD1. With 1 base clipped from V and 5 bases from J, the junction kept 5 bases outside the gene matches. The CDR3 consists of 15 residues. Germline-derived CDR1 and CDR2 are SGHAT and FQNNGV.